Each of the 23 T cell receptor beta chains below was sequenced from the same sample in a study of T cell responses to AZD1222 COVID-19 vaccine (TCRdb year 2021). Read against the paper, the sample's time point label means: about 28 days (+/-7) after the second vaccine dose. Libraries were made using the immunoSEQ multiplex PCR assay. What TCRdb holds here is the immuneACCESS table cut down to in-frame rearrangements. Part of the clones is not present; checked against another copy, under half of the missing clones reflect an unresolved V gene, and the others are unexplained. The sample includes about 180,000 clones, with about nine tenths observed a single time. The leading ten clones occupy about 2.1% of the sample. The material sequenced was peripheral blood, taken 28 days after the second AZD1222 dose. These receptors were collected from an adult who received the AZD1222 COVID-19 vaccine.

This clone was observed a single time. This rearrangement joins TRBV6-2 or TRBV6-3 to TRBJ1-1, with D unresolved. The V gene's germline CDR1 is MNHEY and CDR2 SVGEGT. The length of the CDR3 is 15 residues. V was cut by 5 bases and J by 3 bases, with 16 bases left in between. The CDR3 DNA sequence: TGTGCCAGCAGTCGACCGGAGGGTCTTGACACTGAAGCTTTCTTT. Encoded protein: CASSRPEGLDTEAFF.

The CDR3 DNA sequence: TGTGCCAGTAGTATACGGTGGGAAGGCAATCAGCCCCAGCATTTT. The encoded protein is CASSIRWEGNQPQHF. The gene calls are TRBV19 and TRBJ1-5; D is unresolved. Germline V gene sequence: CDR1 LNHDA, CDR2 SQIVND (reference sequence). The V end lost 2 bases, the J end lost 2 bases, and 10 bases lay between the germline ends. This CDR3 spans 15 amino acids.

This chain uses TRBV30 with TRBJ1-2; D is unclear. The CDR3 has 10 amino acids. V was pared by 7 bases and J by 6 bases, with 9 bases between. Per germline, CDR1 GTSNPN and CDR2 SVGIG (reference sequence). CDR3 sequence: CASAGNGYTF. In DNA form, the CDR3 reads TGTGCCTCAGCGGGAAATGGCTACACCTTC.

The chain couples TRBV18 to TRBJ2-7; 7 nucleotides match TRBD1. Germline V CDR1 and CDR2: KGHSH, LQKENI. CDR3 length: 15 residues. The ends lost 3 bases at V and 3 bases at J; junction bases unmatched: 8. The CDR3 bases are TGTGCCAGCTCACCCCCCGGAAGGGGGCACTACGAGCAGTACTTC. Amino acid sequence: CASSPPGRGHYEQYF.

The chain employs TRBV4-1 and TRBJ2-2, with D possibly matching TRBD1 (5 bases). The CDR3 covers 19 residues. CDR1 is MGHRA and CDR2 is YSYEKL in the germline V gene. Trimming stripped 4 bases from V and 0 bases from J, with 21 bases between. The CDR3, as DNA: TGCGCCAGCAGCCCGAGAACATCGCAGGGCGACACGAACACCGGGGAGCTGTTTTTT. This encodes CASSPRTSQGDTNTGELFF.

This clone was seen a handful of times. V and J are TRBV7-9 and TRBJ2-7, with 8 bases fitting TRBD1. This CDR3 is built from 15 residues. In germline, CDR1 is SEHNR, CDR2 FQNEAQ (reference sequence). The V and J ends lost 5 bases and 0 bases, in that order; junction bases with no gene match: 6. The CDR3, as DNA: TGTGCCAGCAGCCAGGGGGCAGGGAGCTCCTACGAGCAGTACTTC. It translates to CASSQGAGSSYEQYF.

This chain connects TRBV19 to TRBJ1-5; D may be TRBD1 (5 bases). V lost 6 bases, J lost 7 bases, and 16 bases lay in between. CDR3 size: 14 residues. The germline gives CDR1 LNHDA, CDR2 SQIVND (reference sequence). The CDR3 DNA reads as TGTGCCAGTAGCCTCGACAAGGGGCAACAGCCCCAGCATTTT. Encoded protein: CASSLDKGQQPQHF.

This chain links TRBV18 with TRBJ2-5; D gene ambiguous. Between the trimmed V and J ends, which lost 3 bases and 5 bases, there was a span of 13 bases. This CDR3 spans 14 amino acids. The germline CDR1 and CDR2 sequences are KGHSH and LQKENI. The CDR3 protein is CASSPRQDGETQYF. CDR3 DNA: TGTGCCAGCTCACCGAGGCAGGATGGGGAGACCCAGTACTTC.

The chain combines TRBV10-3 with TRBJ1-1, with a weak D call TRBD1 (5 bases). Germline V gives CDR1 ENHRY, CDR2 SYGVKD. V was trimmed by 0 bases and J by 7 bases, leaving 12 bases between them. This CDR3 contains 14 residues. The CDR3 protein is CAISESSRENEAFF. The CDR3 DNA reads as TGTGCCATCAGTGAGTCTTCCAGGGAAAATGAAGCTTTCTTT.

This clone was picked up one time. Written as DNA, the CDR3 is TGTGCCAGCAGCGGGCTCTCCCCTTGGGAGACCCAGTACTTC. Translation: CASSGLSPWETQYF. V and J are TRBV6-5 and TRBJ2-5; no definite D call. The length of the CDR3 is 14 residues. V was clipped by 6 bases and J by 5 bases, with 16 bases between them. Germline V CDR1 and CDR2: MNHEY, SVGAGI.

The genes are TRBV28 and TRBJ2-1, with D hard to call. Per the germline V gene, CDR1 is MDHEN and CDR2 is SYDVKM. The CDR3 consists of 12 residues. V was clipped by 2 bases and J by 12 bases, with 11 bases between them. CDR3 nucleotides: TGTGCCAGCAGTTTAGATGAATTGGGGCAGTTCTTC. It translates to CASSLDELGQFF.

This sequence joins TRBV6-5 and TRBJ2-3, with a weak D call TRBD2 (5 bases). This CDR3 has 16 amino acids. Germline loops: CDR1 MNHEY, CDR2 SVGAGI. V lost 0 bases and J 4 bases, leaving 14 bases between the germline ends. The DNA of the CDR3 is TGTGCCAGCAGTTACTCGAGTCTAGCTAGGGCAGATACGCAGTATTTT. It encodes CASSYSSLARADTQYF.

The CDR3 region has the DNA TGTGCCAGCAGCGCCGGGGACAGGGGGATCGAGCAGTACTTC. The encoded protein is CASSAGDRGIEQYF. The gene calls are TRBV9 and TRBJ2-7, with 11 bases matching TRBD1. The CDR3 is 14 residues long. CDR1 is SGDLS and CDR2 is YYNGEE in the germline V gene. The J segment lost 6 bases and the V segment lost 3 bases, leaving 5 bases of the junction unmatched.

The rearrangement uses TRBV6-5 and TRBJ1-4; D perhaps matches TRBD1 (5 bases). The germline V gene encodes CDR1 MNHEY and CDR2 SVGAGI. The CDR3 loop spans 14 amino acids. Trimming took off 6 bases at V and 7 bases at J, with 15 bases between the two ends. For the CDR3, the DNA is TGTGCCAGCAGATCGACAGCCATAGGTGAAAAACTGTTTTTT. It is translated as CASRSTAIGEKLFF.

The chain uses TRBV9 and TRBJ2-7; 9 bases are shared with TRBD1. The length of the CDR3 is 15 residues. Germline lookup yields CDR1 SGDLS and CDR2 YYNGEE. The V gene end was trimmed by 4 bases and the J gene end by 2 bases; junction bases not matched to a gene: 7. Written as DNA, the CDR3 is TGTGCCAGCAGCACGACGGACAGGGGTCCCTACGAGCAGTACTTC. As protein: CASSTTDRGPYEQYF.

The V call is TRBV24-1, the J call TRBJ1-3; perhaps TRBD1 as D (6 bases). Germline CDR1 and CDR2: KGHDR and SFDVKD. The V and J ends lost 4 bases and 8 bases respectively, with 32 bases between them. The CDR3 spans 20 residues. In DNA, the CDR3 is TGTGCCACCAGTGACCCTACAAGTCCTCGGGGGGACACGAGGCGAGACACCATATATTTT. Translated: CATSDPTSPRGDTRRDTIYF.

CDR3: CASRQSPRLAFHEQYF. The CDR3 nucleotides are TGTGCCAGCAGACAATCCCCCCGACTAGCTTTCCACGAGCAGTACTTC. The gene calls are TRBV11-1 and TRBJ2-7; 7 bases map to TRBD2. The V and J ends lost 6 bases and 5 bases, in that order; junction bases with no gene match: 16. Germline lookup yields CDR1 SGHAT and CDR2 FQDESV (reference sequence). The CDR3 consists of 16 residues.

CDR3 in amino acids: CASLQGLGYEQYF. The CDR3 DNA follows: TGTGCCAGTCTACAGGGTCTAGGCTACGAGCAGTACTTC. The rearrangement uses TRBV2 and TRBJ2-7; tentative D call: TRBD1 (6 bases). Trimming pared 9 bases from V and 3 bases from J, leaving 15 bases between. Germline V gene data show CDR1 as SNHLY and CDR2 as FYNNEI. This CDR3 has 13 residues. Using reference TRBV2 and TRBJ2-7 for the parts outside the CDR3, the full variable domain is EPEVTQTPSHQVTQMGQEVILRCVPISNHLYFYWYRQILGQKVEFLVSFYNNEISEKSEIFDDQFSVERPDGSNFTLKIRSTKLEDSAMYFCASLQGLGYEQYFGPGTRLTVT.

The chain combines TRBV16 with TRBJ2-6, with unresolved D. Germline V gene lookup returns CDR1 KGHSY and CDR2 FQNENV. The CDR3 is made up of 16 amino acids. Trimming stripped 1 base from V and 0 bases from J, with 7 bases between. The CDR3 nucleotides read TGTGCCAGCAGCCAATACACCGTCTCTGGGGCCAACGTCCTGACTTTC. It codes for CASSQYTVSGANVLTF.

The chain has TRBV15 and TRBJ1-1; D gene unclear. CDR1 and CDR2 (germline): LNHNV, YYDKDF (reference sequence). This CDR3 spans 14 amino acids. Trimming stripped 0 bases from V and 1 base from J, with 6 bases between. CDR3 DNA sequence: TGTGCCACCAGCAGAGATCCAGGGAACACTGAAGCTTTCTTT. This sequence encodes CATSRDPGNTEAFF.

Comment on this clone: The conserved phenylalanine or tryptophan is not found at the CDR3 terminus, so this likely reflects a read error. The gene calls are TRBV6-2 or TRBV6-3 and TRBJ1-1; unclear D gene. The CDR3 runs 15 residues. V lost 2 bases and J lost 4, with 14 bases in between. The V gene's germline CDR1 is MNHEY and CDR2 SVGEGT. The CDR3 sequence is CASSYGATLGTEAFL. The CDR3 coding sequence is TGTGCCAGCAGTTACGGCGCCACGCTGGGCACTGAAGCTTTCCTT.

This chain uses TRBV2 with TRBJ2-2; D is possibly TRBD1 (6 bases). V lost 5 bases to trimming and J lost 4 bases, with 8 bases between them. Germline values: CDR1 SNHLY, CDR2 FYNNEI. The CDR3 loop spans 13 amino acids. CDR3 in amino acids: CASSSQGTGELFF. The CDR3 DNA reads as TGTGCCAGCAGTTCACAGGGCACCGGGGAGCTGTTTTTT.

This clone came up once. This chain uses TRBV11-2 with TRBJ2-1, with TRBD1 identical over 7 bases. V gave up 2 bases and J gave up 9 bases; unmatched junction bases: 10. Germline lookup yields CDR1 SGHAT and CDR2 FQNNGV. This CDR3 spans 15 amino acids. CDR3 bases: TGTGCCAGCAGCTTACAGGGGGTTATGGGCGGTGAGCAGTTCTTC. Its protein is CASSLQGVMGGEQFF.